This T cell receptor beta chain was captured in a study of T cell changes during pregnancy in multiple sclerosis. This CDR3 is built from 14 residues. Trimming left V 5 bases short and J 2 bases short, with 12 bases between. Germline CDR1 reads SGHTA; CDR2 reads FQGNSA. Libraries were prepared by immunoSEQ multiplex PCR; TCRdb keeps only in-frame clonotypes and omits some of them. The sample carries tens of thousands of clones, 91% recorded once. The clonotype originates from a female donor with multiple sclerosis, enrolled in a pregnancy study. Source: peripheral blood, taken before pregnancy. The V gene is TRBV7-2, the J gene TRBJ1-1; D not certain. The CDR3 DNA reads TGTGCCAGCAGCCCCGGGATGACAAACACTGAAGCTTTCTTT. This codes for CASSPGMTNTEAFF.